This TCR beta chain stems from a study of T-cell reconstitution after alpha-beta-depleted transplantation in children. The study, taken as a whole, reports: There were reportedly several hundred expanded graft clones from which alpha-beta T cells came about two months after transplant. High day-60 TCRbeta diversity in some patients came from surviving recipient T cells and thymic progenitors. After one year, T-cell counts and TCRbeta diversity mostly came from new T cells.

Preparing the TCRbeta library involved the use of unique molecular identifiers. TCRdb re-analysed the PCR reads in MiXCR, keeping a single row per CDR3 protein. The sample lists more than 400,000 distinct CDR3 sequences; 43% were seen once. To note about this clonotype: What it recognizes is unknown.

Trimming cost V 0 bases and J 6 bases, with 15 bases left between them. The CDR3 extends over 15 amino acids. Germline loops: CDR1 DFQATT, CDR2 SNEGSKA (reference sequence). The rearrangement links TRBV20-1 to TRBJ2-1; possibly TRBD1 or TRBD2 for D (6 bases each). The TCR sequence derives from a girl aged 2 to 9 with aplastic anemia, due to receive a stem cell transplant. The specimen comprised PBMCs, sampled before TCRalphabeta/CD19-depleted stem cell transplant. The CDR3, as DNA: TGCAGTGCTAGAGATCTAGTAGGAGGGGGCAATGAGCAGTTCTTC. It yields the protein CSARDLVGGGNEQFF.